A single sample gave rise to the 22 T cell receptor beta chains below, sequenced in a study of tumor and adjacent non-tumor tissue in lung cancer. TCRbeta libraries were built with three rounds of nested PCR, modified from ARM-PCR. Via MiXCR, TCRdb re-called the multiplex PCR reads, giving one row per CDR3 protein. The sample shows 100,000 to 120,000 distinct CDR3 sequences, around 82% of them seen only once. The template was RNA from unsorted bulk tissue. Sequenced: lung tumor tissue. The receptors were sampled from a man aged 65-85 years with non-small cell lung cancer.

In regard to this clonotype: The conserved closing phenylalanine or tryptophan is absent in this CDR3, likely reflecting a read error. For the CDR3, the DNA is TGTGCCAGCAGTTACACTCGGACCGGGGCGGGCGAAGCTTTCTAT. Residues: CASSYTRTGAGEAFY. This chain links TRBV6-5 with TRBJ1-1; maybe TRBD1 (5 bases). The germline gives CDR1 MNHEY, CDR2 SVGAGI. The CDR3 loop spans 15 amino acids. With 2 bases removed from V and 8 bases from J, the gap between germline ends came to 18 bases.

The chain joins TRBV5-1 to TRBJ2-7; D is ambiguous. Germline lookup yields CDR1 SGHRS and CDR2 YFSETQ. V shed 1 base and J shed 3 bases, with 14 bases lying between them. The CDR3 totals 15 residues. The CDR3 DNA is TGCGCCAGCAGCTTGAGAATATACCACTTCTACGAGCAGTACTTC. It translates to CASSLRIYHFYEQYF.

The chain uses TRBV6-1 and TRBJ1-5; 7 bases fit TRBD1. CDR3 length: 14 residues. V was clipped by 5 bases and J by 1 base; unmatched bases: 2. The germline V gene has CDR1 MNHNS and CDR2 SASEGT. CDR3 coding DNA: TGTGCCAGCAGTTCGGACAGGAGCAATCAGCCCCAGCATTTT. This translates into CASSSDRSNQPQHF.

A note on this clonotype: One end of the junction varies from germline; a read error may be responsible. This chain uses TRBV5-1 with TRBJ2-5; 7 nucleotides align to TRBD1. Germline assignment: CDR1 SGHRS and CDR2 YFSETQ. CDR3 length: 16 amino acids. The CDR3 spells CACSWRTGQQQETQYF. The CDR3 coding sequence is TGCGCCTGCAGCTGGCGAACGGGACAGCAACAAGAGACCCAGTACTTC.

This clonotype has only one observation. The V call is TRBV7-6, the J call TRBJ1-4, with TRBD1 matching 7 bases. Germline V gene sequence: CDR1 SGHVS, CDR2 FNYEAQ. The CDR3 covers 15 residues. V shed 6 bases, J shed 3 bases, and the junction held 7 bases outside the gene matches. CDR3 DNA sequence: TGTGCCAGCAGTTTTCCGACAGGGCCTAATGAAAAACTGTTTTTT. This translates into CASSFPTGPNEKLFF.

In DNA, the CDR3 is TGCGCCAGCAGCCCCCTTCTAATGGGAGGGCAGGAGCAGTTCTTC. Protein sequence: CASSPLLMGGQEQFF. This chain joins TRBV4-3 and TRBJ2-1; 7 nucleotides match TRBD2. The length of the CDR3 is 15 residues. The germline V gene has CDR1 LGHNA and CDR2 YSLEER. J gave up 10 bases and V 4 bases, and 13 bases lay outside the gene matches.

As regards this clonotype: Here the CDR3 omits its conserved ending phenylalanine or tryptophan, so a read error is the likely source. The chain couples TRBV6-5 to TRBJ1-2; D is unresolved. CDR1 is MNHEY and CDR2 is SVGAGI in the germline V gene. Trimming removed 1 base from V and 11 bases from J, with 17 bases in between. The CDR3 sequence is 14 residues long. The CDR3: CASSYLIRSGGYTL. The CDR3, as DNA: TGTGCCAGCAGTTACTTGATCCGTTCTGGCGGTTACACCTTA.

To note about this clonotype: The junction differs from germline at one of its ends, possibly a read error. This chain connects TRBV28 to TRBJ2-1, with 8 bases lining up with TRBD2. This CDR3 has 14 amino acids. In germline, CDR1 is MDHEN, CDR2 SYDVKM. CDR3: CVSDCSGIDNEQFF. DNA for the CDR3: TGTGTCAGCGATTGTAGCGGGATTGACAATGAGCAATTCTTC. The full variable domain, in which reference TRBV28 and TRBJ2-1 provide the parts outside the CDR3, is DVKVTQSSRYLVKRTGEKVFLECVQDMDHENMFWYRQDPGLGLRLIYFSYDVKMKEKGDIPEGYSVSREKKERFSLILESASTNQTSMYLCVSDCSGIDNEQFFGPGTRLTVL.

As to this clonotype: The CDR3 does not end in the conserved phenylalanine or tryptophan, so this is likely a read error. CDR3 region: CSSNKGGYNEQFL. CDR3 in DNA: TGTTCCAGCAACAAAGGCGGTTACAATGAGCAGTTCCTC. J is TRBJ2-1 and V is TRBV6-2 or TRBV6-3; no definite D call. The germline V gene has CDR1 MNHEY and CDR2 SVGEGT. The CDR3 is 13 amino acids.

V usage is TRBV7-9 and J usage is TRBJ2-1, with a weak D call TRBD2 (5 bases). The CDR3 is 16 amino acids. V lost 5 bases, J lost 4 bases, and 18 bases lay in between. Germline V lookup: CDR1 SEHNR, CDR2 FQNEAQ (reference sequence). CDR3 bases: TGTGCCAGCAGCCCCTCGGCTATCGGGGTATACAATGAGCAGTTCTTC. This sequence encodes CASSPSAIGVYNEQFF.

This clonotype has only a few counts. A much larger clone lies one base from this, so it may be a read error. V and J are TRBV11-2 and TRBJ1-2, with D perhaps matching TRBD1 (5 bases). Germline V gene data show CDR1 as SGHAT and CDR2 as FQNNGV. The CDR3 consists of 16 residues. The CDR3 here is CASSLDVGVTHYDYTF. Written as DNA, the CDR3 is TGTGCCAGCAGCTTAGATGTGGGGGTGACTCACTATGACTACACCTTC.

As to this clonotype: One end of the junction varies from germline; a read error may be responsible. V usage is TRBV12-3 or TRBV12-4 and J usage is TRBJ2-1, with D possibly matching TRBD1 (5 bases). The J call may be in error: the DNA end matches TRBJ2-7 better. The CDR3 has 13 amino acids. The CDR3 region is CPSRAPGNNEQYF. The CDR3 nucleotides are TGTCCCAGCAGAGCCCCAGGGAACAATGAGCAGTACTTC.

As concerns this clonotype: Compared with germline, one end of the junction differs, possibly owing to a read error. The V call is TRBV6-1, the J call TRBJ2-7; 7 bases match TRBD1. Germline V gene data show CDR1 as MNHNS and CDR2 as SASEGT. The CDR3 extends over 14 amino acids. The CDR3 reads CAGSEAQGTGEQYF. CDR3 DNA sequence: TGTGCCGGCAGTGAAGCACAGGGAACAGGGGAACAGTACTTC.

This clonotype is a singleton in its sample. The chain recombines TRBV4-2 with TRBJ2-1; 7 bases are shared with TRBD1. The CDR3 has 14 amino acids. Germline V gene sequence: CDR1 LGHNA, CDR2 YNFKEQ. The V and J ends lost 3 bases and 13 bases, in that order; junction bases with no gene match: 12. DNA of the CDR3: TGTGCCAGCAGCCACCCAGGACAGGAACCATTCCAGTTCTTC. This translates into CASSHPGQEPFQFF.

Comments on this clonotype: At one of its ends the junction is not consistent with the germline gene, which may arise from a read error. The CDR3 DNA sequence: TGTGCTAGCATTCCTCGAGACCGTACAGATACGCAGTATTTT. It is translated as CASIPRDRTDTQYF. The chain employs TRBV28 and TRBJ2-3, with no clear D. The CDR3 sequence is 14 residues long. Germline V gene lookup returns CDR1 MDHEN and CDR2 SYDVKM. Full variable domain (rest looked up from reference TRBV28 and TRBJ2-3): DVKVTQSSRYLVKRTGEKVFLECVQDMDHENMFWYRQDPGLGLRLIYFSYDVKMKEKGDIPEGYSVSREKKERFSLILESASTNQTSMYLCASIPRDRTDTQYFGPGTRLTVL.

This clonotype was counted a single time. No conserved phenylalanine or tryptophan is present at the end of the CDR3, so a read error is the likely explanation. The DNA is omitted, as the CDR3 cannot be located on it reliably, and the CDR3 follows TCRdb's listing. CDR3 residues: CASSLSDRFSGANVLTC. The chain recombines TRBV5-5 with TRBJ2-6. Including both end residues, the CDR3 is 17 amino acids long. Per germline, CDR1 SGHKS and CDR2 YYEKEE (reference sequence).

The chain has TRBV5-6 and TRBJ1-5, with unresolved D. With 8 bases removed from V and 7 bases from J, the gap between germline ends came to 13 bases. CDR1 is SGHDT and CDR2 is YYEEEE in the germline V gene. This CDR3 comprises 12 residues. The CDR3 DNA is TGTGCCAGTAGCGTGCGGAGACAGCCCCAGCATTTT. The encoded protein is CASSVRRQPQHF. The whole variable domain, remainder taken from reference TRBV5-6 and TRBJ1-5, is DAGVTQSPTHLIKTRGQQVTLRCSPKSGHDTVSWYQQALGQGPQFIFQYYEEEERQRGNFPDRFSGHQFPNYSSELNVNALLLGDSALYLCASSVRRQPQHFGDGTRLSIL.

A remark on this clonotype: This may be a read error: a much more frequent sequence differs by one nucleotide. CDR3 region: CASSSVGYTDTQYF. CDR3 DNA: TGTGCCAGCAGCTCAGTCGGCTACACAGATACGCAGTATTTT. This chain joins TRBV11-3 and TRBJ2-3; D gene ambiguous. The germline V gene encodes CDR1 SGHNT and CDR2 YENEEA. Trimming took off 4 bases at V and 2 bases at J, with 10 bases between the two ends. The CDR3 sequence is 14 residues long.

On this clonotype: A junction boundary mismatches the germline segment, possibly from a read error. The gene calls are TRBV4-1 and TRBJ1-2, with D tentatively TRBD1 (6 bases). Germline-derived CDR1 and CDR2 are MGHRA and YSYEKL. The CDR3 has 15 amino acids. The CDR3 protein is CVSSRDTQGRDGYTF. The CDR3 nucleotides are TGCGTCAGCAGCCGAGATACCCAGGGGCGCGATGGCTACACCTTC.

This rearrangement joins TRBV6-5 to TRBJ1-6; D not certain. Germline loops: CDR1 MNHEY, CDR2 SVGAGI. This CDR3 is 15 amino acids long. The DNA for the CDR3 is TGTGACAACAGTTATTCCGACGGTAAAAATCCACCCCTCCACTTT. Its protein is CDNSYSDGKNPPLHF.

The chain uses TRBV29-1 and TRBJ1-2; D uncertain. V lost 7 bases to trimming and J lost 4 bases, with 19 bases between them. Germline assignment: CDR1 SQVTM and CDR2 ANQGSEA. The CDR3 sequence is 14 residues long. CDR3 nucleotide sequence: TGCAGCGCCAAGAGAGGGAATGCTAGCTATGGCTACACCTTC. It codes for CSAKRGNASYGYTF.

This chain connects TRBV5-1 to TRBJ1-4; tentative D call: TRBD1 (6 bases). Germline V gives CDR1 SGHRS, CDR2 YFSETQ. The CDR3 totals 16 residues. Deletions cut 1 base from V and 4 bases from J, with 14 bases between. The CDR3 DNA reads TGCGCCAGCAGCTTGTCAGGACAGACCTATAATGAAAAACTGTTTTTT. It is translated as CASSLSGQTYNEKLFF.